The TCR beta chain described here comes from a study of blood T cell repertoires in COVID-19. Repertoires were generated with immunoSEQ multiplex PCR, while TCRdb's copy carries only in-frame clones and drops some. The sample has some 260,000 clones; around 90% are singletons. V was pared by 5 bases and J by 3 bases, with 14 bases between. This CDR3 comprises 14 residues. Germline V CDR1 and CDR2: MNHEY, SMNVEV (reference sequence). Sequencing used PBMCs or T cells enriched from blood (not recorded which). The TCR was taken from a woman under 40 with acute COVID-19. The gene calls are TRBV27 and TRBJ2-7, with D hard to call. The CDR3: CASSHGGVGYEQYF. The CDR3 coding sequence is TGTGCCAGCAGTCACGGTGGAGTGGGCTACGAGCAGTACTTC.